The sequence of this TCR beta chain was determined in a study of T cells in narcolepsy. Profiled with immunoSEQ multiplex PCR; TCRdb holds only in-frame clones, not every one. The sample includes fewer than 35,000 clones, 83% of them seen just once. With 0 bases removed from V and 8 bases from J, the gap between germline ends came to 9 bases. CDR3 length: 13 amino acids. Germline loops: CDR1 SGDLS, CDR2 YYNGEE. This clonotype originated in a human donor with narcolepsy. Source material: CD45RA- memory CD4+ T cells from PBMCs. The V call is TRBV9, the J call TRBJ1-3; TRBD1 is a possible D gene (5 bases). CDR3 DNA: TGTGCCAGCAGCGTAGATTCAGGGTACACCATATATTTT. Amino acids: CASSVDSGYTIYF.